The source of this T cell receptor beta chain is a study of cytomegalovirus exposure and HLA in healthy donors. Points on this clone: Its antigen remains unknown.

Germline V gene sequence: CDR1 SNHLY, CDR2 FYNNEI. After removal of 9 bases from V and 2 bases from J, the junction contained 3 bases not matched to a gene. This CDR3 has 13 amino acids. Findings of the study overall: Reported findings show TCR beta sequences accurately forecast HLA-A and HLA-B alleles in most subjects.

PCR was performed using 60 Vbeta and 13 Jbeta primers. Libraries were prepared by immunoSEQ multiplex PCR; TCRdb keeps only in-frame clonotypes and omits some of them. Counted here are some 150,000 clones, 75% to 85% occurring once; the ten biggest clones make up about 1%. The rearrangement links TRBV2 to TRBJ2-2, with 7 bases identical to TRBD2. The TCR sequence derives from a male donor in good health and CMV-seronegative. The sequencing input was PBMCs. DNA of the CDR3: TGTGCCAGTAGCGGGTACAACACCGGGGAGCTGTTTTTT. This translates into CASSGYNTGELFF.